This T cell receptor (beta chain) came from a study of PD-L1 blockade in urothelial cancer. Looked up from germline, CDR1 is MNHNS and CDR2 is SASEGT. The V and J ends lost 1 base and 5 bases respectively, with 8 bases between them. The CDR3 is 13 amino acids. The repertoire was sequenced with immunoSEQ multiplex PCR; TCRdb's copy has only in-frame clones and lacks some. Of more than 45,000 clones listed, approximately 89% were seen once; the top ten hold around 3.9%. The sequence came from a man older than 75 with urothelial cancer. Source: PBMCs, taken around atezolizumab (anti-PD-L1) treatment. The rearrangement uses TRBV6-1 and TRBJ1-1, with D perhaps TRBD1 (6 bases). CDR3 bases: TGTGCCAGCAGTGAAGAAAGGGGGACTGAAGCTTTCTTT. Translated, it gives CASSEERGTEAFF.